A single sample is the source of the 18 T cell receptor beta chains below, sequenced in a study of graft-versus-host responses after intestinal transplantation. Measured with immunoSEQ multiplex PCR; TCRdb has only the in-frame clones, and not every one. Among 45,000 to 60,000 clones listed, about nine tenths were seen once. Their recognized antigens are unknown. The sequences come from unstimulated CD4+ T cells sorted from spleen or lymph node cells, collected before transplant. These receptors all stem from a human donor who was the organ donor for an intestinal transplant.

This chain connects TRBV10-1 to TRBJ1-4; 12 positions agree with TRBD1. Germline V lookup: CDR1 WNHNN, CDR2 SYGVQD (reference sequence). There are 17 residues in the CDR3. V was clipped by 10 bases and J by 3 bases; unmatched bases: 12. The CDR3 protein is CATQIPGQGAANEKLFF. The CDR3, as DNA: TGCGCCACCCAAATACCGGGACAGGGGGCGGCTAATGAAAAACTGTTTTTT.

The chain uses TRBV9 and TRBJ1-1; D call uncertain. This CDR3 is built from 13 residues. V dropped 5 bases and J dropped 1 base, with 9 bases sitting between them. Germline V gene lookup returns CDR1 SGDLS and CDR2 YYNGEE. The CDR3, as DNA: TGTGCCAGCAGTCCAATAGGGAACACTGAAGCTTTCTTT. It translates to CASSPIGNTEAFF. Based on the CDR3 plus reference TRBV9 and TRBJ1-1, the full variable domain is DSGVTQTPKHLITATGQRVTLRCSPRSGDLSVYWYQQSLDQGLQFLIQYYNGEERAKGNILERFSAQQFPDLHSELNLSSLELGDSALYFCASSPIGNTEAFFGQGTRLTVV.

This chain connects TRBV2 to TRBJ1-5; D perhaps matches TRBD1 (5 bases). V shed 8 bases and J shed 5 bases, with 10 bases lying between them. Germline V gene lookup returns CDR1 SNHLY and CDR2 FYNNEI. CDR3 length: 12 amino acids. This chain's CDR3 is CASARGDQPQHF. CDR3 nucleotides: TGTGCCAGCGCCCGGGGGGATCAGCCCCAGCATTTT. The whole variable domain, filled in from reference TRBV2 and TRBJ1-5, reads EPEVTQTPSHQVTQMGQEVILRCVPISNHLYFYWYRQILGQKVEFLVSFYNNEISEKSEIFDDQFSVERPDGSNFTLKIRSTKLEDSAMYFCASARGDQPQHFGDGTRLSIL.

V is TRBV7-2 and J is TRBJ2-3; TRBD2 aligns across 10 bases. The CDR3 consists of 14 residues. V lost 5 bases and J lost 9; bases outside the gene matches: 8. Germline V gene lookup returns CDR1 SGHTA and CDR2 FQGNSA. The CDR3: CASSQTAGGETQYF. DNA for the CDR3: TGTGCCAGCAGCCAAACAGCGGGAGGGGAGACGCAGTATTTT. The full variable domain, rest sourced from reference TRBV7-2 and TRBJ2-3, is GAGVSQSPSNKVTEKGKDVELRCDPISGHTALYWYRQSLGQGLEFLIYFQGNSAPDKSGLPSDRFSAERTGGSVSTLTIQRTQQEDSAVYLCASSQTAGGETQYFGPGTRLTVL.

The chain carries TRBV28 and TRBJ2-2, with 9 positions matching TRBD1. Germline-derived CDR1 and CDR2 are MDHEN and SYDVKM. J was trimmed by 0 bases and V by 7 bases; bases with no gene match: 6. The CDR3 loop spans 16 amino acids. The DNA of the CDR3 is TGTGCCAGCACCACCACAGGGGGCGCGAACACCGGGGAGCTGTTTTTT. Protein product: CASTTTGGANTGELFF. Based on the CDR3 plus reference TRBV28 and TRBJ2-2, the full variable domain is DVKVTQSSRYLVKRTGEKVFLECVQDMDHENMFWYRQDPGLGLRLIYFSYDVKMKEKGDIPEGYSVSREKKERFSLILESASTNQTSMYLCASTTTGGANTGELFFGEGSRLTVL.

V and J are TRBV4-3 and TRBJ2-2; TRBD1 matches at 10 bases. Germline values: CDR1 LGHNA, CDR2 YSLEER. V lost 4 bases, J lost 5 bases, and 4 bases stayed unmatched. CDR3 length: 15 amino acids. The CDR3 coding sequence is TGCGCCAGCAGCCCCGGGACAGGGGTGACCGGGGAGCTGTTTTTT. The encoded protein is CASSPGTGVTGELFF.

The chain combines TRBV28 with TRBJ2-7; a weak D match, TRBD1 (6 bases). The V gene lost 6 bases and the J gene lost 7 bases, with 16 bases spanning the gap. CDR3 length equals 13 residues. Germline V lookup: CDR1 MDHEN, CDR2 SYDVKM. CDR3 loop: CASRATGIWEQYF. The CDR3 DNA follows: TGTGCCAGCAGGGCCACAGGGATCTGGGAGCAGTACTTC.

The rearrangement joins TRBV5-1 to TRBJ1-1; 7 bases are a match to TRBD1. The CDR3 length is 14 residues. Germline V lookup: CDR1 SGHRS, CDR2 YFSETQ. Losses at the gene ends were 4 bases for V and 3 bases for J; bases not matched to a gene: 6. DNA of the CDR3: TGCGCCAGCAGCCGACTTGACAGGGACACTGAAGCTTTCTTT. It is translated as CASSRLDRDTEAFF.

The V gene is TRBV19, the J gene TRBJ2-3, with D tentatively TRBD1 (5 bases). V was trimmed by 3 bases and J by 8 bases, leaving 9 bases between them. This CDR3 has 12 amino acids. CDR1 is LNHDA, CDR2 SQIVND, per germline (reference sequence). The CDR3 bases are TGTGCCAGTAGTATGGCAGGGTTTACGCAGTATTTT. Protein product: CASSMAGFTQYF.

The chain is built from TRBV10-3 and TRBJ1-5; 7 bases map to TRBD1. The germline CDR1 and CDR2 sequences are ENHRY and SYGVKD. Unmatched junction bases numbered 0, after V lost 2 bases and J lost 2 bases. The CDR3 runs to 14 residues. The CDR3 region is CAISEGQGNQPQHF. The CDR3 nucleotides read TGTGCCATCAGTGAGGGACAGGGCAATCAGCCCCAGCATTTT.

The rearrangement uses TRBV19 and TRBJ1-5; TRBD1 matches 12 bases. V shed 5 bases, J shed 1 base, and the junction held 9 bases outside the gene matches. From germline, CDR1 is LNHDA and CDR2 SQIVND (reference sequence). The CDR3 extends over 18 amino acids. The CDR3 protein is CASSGPGQGARSNQPQHF. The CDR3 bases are TGTGCCAGTAGTGGGCCGGGACAGGGGGCGCGGAGCAATCAGCCCCAGCATTTT.

For the CDR3, the DNA is TGTGCCAGCAGCCAGGTCCTCAATCAGCCCCAGCATTTT. This translates into CASSQVLNQPQHF. The chain employs TRBV5-4 and TRBJ1-5, with D unclear. Germline-derived CDR1 and CDR2 are SGHNT and YYREEE (reference sequence). CDR3 size: 13 residues. Deletions cut 4 bases from V and 3 bases from J, with 8 bases between.

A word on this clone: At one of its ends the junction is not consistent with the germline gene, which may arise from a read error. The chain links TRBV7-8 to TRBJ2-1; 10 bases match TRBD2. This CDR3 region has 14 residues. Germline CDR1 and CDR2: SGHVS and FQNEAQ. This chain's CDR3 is CASSIASGSSKQFF. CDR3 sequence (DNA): TGTGCCAGCAGCATAGCTAGCGGGAGTTCGAAGCAGTTCTTC.

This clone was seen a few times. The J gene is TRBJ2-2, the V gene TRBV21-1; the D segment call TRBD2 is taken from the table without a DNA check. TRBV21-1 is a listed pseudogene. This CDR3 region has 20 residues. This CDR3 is CASSKASASGARPNTGELFF. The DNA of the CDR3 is TGTGCCAGCAGCAAAGCGAGTGCTAGCGGGGCGCGACCGAACACCGGGGAGCTGTTTTTT.

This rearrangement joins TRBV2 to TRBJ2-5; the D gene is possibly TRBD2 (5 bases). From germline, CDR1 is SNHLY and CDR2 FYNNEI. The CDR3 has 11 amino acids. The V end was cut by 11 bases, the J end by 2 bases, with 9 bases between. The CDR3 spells CAVPGQETQYF. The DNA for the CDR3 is TGTGCCGTCCCGGGGCAAGAGACCCAGTACTTC.

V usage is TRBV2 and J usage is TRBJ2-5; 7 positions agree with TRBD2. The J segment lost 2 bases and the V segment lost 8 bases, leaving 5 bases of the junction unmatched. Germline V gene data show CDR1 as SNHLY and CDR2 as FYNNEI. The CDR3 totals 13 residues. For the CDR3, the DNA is TGTGCCAGCGCCCGGGACTATCAAGAGACCCAGTACTTC. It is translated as CASARDYQETQYF.

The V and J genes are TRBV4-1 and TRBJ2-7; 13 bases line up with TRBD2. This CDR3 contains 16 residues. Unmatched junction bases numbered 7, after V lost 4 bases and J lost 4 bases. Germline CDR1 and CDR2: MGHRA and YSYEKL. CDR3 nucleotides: TGCGCCAGCAGCCTCCGGACTAGCGGGAGCGCGTACGAGCAGTACTTC. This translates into CASSLRTSGSAYEQYF.

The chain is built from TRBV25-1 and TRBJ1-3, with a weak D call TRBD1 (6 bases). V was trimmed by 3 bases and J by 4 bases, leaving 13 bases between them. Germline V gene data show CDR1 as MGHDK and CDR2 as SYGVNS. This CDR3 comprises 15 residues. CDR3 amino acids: CASSESDSSGNTIYF. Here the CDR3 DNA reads TGTGCCAGCAGTGAGTCGGACAGTTCCGGAAACACCATATATTTT. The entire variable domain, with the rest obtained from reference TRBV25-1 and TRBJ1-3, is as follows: EADIYQTPRYLVIGTGKKITLECSQTMGHDKMYWYQQDPGMELHLIHYSYGVNSTEKGDLSSESTVSRIRTEHFPLTLESARPSHTSQYLCASSESDSSGNTIYFGEGSWLTVV.